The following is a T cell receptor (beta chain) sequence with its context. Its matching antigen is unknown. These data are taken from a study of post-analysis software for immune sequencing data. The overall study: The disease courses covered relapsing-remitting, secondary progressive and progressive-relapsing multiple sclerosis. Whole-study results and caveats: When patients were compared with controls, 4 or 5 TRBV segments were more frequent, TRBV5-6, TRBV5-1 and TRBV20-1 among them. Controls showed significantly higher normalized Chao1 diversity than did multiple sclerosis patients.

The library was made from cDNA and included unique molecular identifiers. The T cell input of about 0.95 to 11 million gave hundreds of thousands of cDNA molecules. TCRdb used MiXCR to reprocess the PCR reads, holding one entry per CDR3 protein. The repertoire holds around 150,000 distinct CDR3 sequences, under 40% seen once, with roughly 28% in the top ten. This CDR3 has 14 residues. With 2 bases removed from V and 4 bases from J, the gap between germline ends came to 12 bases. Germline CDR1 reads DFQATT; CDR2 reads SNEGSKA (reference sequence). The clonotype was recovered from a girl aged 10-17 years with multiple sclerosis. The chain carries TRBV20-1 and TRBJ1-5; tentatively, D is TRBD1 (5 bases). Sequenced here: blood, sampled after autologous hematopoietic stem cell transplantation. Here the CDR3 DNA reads TGCAGTGCTAGACAGGGCTTCTCAAATCAGCCCCAGCATTTT. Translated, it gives CSARQGFSNQPQHF.